This T cell receptor (beta chain) was documented in a study of persistence of HIV-infected CD4 T cells. Study results and caveats: Degenerate expanded CDR3beta sequences were enriched among CMV- and Gag-responding cells.

Only one count was recorded for this clone. Its antigen remains unidentified. The CDR3 runs 14 residues. The V end was cut by 2 bases, the J end by 3 bases, with 10 bases between. CDR1 is MDHEN, CDR2 SYDVKM, per germline. Sequencing used immunoSEQ version 4 in survey mode. TCRdb's copy holds only in-frame clones and misses some; the assay was immunoSEQ multiplex PCR. The sample includes about 30,000 clones, 65% to 75% of them seen just once. An overlapping HIV-1 Gag peptide pool stimulated these cells at roughly 0.97 ug/peptide/mL. Responding CD4+ T cells were sorted by upregulation of both CD40 ligand and CD69. Donors had CD4+ T cell counts above 400 cells/uL and were CMV-seropositive.

The rearrangement joins TRBV28 to TRBJ1-1; weak D call: TRBD1 (6 bases). The receptor was isolated from an adult man with HIV who was CMV-seropositive. The sample was CD4+ T cells sorted from PBMCs after 18-hour stimulation, taken from a patient who received antiretroviral therapy. CDR3: CASSLGTRYTEAFF. The DNA for the CDR3 is TGTGCCAGCAGTTTAGGGACACGTTACACTGAAGCTTTCTTT. Together with reference TRBV28 and TRBJ1-1, the CDR3 gives the full variable domain: DVKVTQSSRYLVKRTGEKVFLECVQDMDHENMFWYRQDPGLGLRLIYFSYDVKMKEKGDIPEGYSVSREKKERFSLILESASTNQTSMYLCASSLGTRYTEAFFGQGTRLTVV.